Sequencing of this T cell receptor beta chain was carried out in a study of technical replicates of blood from several donors. Germline V gives CDR1 SSHAT, CDR2 FNYEAQ (reference sequence). The CDR3 runs to 15 residues. The V end was cut by 4 bases, the J end by 1 base, with 13 bases between. Sequencing used immunoSEQ multiplex PCR; TCRdb keeps in-frame clones, though not all of them. The table lists about 59,000 clones, just over 90% of them singletons. The chain combines TRBV7-7 with TRBJ1-1; possibly TRBD1 for D (5 bases). This receptor was identified in a human donor in good health. Some clones in this sample may be carry-over from other donors' samples. Sequencing input: PBMCs. CDR3 region: CASSSVGQKNTEAFF. Written as DNA, the CDR3 is TGTGCCAGCAGCTCAGTGGGGCAGAAGAACACTGAAGCTTTCTTT.